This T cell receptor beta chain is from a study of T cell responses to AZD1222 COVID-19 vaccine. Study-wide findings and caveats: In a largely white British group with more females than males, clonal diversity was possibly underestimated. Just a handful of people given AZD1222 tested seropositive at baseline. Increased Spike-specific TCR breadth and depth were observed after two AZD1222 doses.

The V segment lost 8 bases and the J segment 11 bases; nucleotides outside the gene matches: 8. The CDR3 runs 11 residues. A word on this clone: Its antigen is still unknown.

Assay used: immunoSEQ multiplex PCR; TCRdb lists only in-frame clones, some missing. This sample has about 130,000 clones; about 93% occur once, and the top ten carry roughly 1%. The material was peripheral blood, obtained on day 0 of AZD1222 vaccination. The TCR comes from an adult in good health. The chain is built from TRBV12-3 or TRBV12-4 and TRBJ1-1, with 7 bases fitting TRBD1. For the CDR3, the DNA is TGTGCCAGCGCGGACAGGCTGAAGGCTTTCTTT. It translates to CASADRLKAFF.